This T cell receptor (beta chain) was sequenced for a study of blood T cell repertoires in COVID-19. Study information: T cells, B-cell-depleted T cells, or PBMCs supplied cDNA or gDNA.

Original methodology: Scientists estimated how many nucleated cells there were by amplifying reference gene primers. Clones were read by immunoSEQ multiplex PCR, and TCRdb kept only the in-frame ones, dropping some. V and J calls and clone size come straight from that table; D and trimming were deduced from the DNA. This table has some 100,000 clones, 75% to 90% appearing once. CDR1 is MNHEY, CDR2 SMNVEV, per germline (reference sequence). This CDR3 is built from 13 residues. Unmatched junction bases numbered 8, after V lost 5 bases and J lost 7 bases. This clone was seen only a few times. Sequencing used peripheral blood. This receptor was obtained from a woman at least 80 years old with active COVID-19. The chain combines TRBV27 with TRBJ2-7, with 7 bases fitting TRBD1. The CDR3 is CASSQRTGEEQYF. CDR3 coding DNA: TGTGCCAGCAGTCAGAGAACAGGGGAGGAGCAGTACTTC.